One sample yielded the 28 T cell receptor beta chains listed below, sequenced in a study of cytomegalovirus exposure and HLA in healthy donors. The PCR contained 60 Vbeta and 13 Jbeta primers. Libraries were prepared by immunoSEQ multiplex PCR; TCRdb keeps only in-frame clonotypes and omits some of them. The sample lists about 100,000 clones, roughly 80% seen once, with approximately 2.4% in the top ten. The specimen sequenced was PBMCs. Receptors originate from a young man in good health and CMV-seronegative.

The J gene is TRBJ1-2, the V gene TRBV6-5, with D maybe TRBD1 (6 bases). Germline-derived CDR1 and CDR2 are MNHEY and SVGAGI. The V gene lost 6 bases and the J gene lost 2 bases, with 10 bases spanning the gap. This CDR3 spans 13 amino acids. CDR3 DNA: TGTGCCAGCAGCCCCGACAGGAACTATGGCTACACCTTC. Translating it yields CASSPDRNYGYTF.

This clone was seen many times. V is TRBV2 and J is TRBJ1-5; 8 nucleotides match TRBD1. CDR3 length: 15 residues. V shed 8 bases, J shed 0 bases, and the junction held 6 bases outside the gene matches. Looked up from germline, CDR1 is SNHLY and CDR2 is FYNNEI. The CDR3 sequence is CASAGQGHSNQPQHF. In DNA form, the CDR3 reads TGTGCCAGCGCCGGACAGGGTCATAGCAATCAGCCCCAGCATTTT.

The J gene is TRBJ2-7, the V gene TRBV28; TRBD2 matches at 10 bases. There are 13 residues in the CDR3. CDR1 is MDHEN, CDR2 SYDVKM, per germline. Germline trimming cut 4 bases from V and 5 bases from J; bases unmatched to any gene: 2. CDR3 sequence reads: CASSWGLANEQYF. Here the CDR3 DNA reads TGTGCCAGCAGTTGGGGACTAGCGAACGAGCAGTACTTC.

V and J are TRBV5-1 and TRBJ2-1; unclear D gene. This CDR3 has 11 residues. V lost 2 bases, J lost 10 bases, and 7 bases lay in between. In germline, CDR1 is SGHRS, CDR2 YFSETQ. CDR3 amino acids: CASSFSIEQFF. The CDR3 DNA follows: TGCGCCAGCAGCTTTTCCATCGAGCAGTTCTTC.

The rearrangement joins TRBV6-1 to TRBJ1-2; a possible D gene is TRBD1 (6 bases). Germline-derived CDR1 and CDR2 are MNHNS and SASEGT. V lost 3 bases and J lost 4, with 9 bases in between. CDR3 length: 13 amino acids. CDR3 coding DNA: TGTGCCAGCAGTGAGGACAGTTTCTATGGCTACACCTTC. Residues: CASSEDSFYGYTF.

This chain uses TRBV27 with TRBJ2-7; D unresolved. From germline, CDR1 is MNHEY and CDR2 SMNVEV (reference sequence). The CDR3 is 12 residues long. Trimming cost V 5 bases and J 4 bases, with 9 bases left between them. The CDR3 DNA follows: TGTGCCAGCAGTCGAGACGGGTACGAGCAGTACTTC. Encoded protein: CASSRDGYEQYF.

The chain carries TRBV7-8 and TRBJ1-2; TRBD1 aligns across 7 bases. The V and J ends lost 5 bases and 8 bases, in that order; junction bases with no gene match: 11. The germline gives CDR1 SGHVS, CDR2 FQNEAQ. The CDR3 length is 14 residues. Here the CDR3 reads CASSRTGGGWGYTF. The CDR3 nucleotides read TGTGCCAGCAGCAGAACGGGAGGGGGCTGGGGCTACACCTTC.

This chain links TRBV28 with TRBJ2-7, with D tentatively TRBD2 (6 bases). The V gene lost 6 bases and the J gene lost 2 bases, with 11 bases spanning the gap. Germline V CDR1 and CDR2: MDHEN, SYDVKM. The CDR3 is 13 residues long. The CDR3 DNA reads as TGTGCCAGCAGCCGACTAGGTCCCTACGAGCAGTACTTC. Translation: CASSRLGPYEQYF.

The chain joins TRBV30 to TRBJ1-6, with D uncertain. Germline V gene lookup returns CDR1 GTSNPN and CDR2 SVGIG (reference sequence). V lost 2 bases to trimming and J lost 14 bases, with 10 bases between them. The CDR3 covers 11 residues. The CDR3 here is CAWSMRVTLHF. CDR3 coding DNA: TGTGCCTGGAGTATGAGGGTGACCCTCCACTTT.

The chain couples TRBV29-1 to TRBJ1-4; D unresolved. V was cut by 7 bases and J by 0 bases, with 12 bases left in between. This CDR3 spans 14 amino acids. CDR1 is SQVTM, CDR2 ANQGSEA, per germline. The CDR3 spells CSATHTATNEKLFF. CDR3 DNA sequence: TGCAGCGCCACCCACACCGCAACTAATGAAAAACTGTTTTTT. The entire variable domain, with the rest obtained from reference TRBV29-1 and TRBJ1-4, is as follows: SAVISQKPSRDICQRGTSLTIQCQVDSQVTMMFWYRQQPGQSLTLIATANQGSEATYESGFVIDKFPISRPNLTFSTLTVSNMSPEDSSIYLCSATHTATNEKLFFGSGTQLSVL.

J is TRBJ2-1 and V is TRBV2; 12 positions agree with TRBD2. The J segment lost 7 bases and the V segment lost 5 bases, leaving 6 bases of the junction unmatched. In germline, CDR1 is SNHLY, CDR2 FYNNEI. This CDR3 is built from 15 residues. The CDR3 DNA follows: TGTGCCAGCAGTCTAGCGGGAGGGGGGCTAAATGAGCAGTTCTTC. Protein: CASSLAGGGLNEQFF.

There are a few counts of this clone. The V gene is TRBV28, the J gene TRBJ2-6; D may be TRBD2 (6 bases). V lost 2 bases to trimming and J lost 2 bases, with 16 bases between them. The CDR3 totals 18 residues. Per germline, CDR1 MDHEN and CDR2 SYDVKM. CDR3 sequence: CASSLIGRGGAGANVLTF. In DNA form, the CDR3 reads TGTGCCAGCAGTTTAATCGGGCGCGGAGGGGCTGGGGCCAACGTCCTGACTTTC.

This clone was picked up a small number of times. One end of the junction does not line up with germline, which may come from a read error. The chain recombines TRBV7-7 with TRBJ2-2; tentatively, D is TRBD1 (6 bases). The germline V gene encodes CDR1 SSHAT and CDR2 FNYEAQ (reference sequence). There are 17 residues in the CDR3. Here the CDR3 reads CASSQQGLGGLTGELFF. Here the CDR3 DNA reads TGTGCTAGCAGCCAACAGGGATTAGGAGGTTTAACCGGGGAGCTGTTTTTT.

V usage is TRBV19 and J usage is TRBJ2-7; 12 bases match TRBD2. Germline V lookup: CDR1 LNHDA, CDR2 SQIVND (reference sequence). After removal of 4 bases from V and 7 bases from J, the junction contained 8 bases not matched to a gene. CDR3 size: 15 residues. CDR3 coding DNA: TGTGCCAGTAGTACCCTAGCGGGGGGGCCAAGGGAGCAGTACTTC. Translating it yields CASSTLAGGPREQYF.

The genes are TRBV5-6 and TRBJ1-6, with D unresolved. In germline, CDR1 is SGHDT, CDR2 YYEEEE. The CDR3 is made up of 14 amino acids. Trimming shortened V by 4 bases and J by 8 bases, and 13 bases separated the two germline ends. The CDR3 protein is CASSGVGRYSPLHF. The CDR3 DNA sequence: TGTGCCAGCAGCGGCGTTGGGAGATATTCACCCCTCCACTTT.

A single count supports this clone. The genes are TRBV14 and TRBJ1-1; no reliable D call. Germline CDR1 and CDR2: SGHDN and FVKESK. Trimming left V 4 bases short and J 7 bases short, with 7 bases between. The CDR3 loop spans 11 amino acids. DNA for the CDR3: TGTGCCAGCAGCCTCCAACTTGAAGCTTTCTTT. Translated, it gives CASSLQLEAFF.

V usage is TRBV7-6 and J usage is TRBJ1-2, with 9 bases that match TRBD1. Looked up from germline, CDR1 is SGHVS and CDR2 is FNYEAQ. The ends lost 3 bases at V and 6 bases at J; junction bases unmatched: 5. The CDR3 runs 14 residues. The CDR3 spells CASSFPDRGHGYTF. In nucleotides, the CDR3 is TGTGCCAGCAGCTTCCCGGACAGGGGACATGGCTACACCTTC.

The CDR3 region is CASSFVAVGNTIYF. CDR3 bases: TGTGCCAGCAGCTTCGTGGCCGTAGGAAACACCATATATTTT. This sequence joins TRBV11-2 and TRBJ1-3; no definite D call. Trimming took 3 bases from V and 4 from J, leaving 10 bases between them. The CDR3 spans 14 residues. Germline V CDR1 and CDR2: SGHAT, FQNNGV.

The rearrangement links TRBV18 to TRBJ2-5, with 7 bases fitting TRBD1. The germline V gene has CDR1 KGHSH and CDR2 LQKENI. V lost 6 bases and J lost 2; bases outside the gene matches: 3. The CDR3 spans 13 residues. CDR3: CASSSGQQETQYF. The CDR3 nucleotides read TGTGCCAGCTCGTCGGGACAGCAAGAGACCCAGTACTTC.

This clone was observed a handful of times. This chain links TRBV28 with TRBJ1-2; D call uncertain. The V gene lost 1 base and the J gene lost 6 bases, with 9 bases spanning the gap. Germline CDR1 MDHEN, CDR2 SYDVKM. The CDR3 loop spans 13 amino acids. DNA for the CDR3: TGTGCCAGCAGTTTATCAACACGTAATGGCTACACCTTC. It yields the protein CASSLSTRNGYTF.

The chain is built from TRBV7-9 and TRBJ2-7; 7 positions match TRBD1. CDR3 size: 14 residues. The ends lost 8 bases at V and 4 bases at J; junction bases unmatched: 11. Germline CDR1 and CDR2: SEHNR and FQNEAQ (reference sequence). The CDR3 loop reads CASGSTGTRYEQYF. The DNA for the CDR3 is TGTGCCAGCGGCTCGACAGGGACAAGGTACGAGCAGTACTTC.

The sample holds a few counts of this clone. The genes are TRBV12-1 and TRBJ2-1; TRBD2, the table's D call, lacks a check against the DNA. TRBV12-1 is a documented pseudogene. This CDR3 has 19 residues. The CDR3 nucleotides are TGTGCCAGCAGCTTTGTCGTGGGGGAGCGGTCAAGGGCGGGAAATGAGCAGTTCTTC. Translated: CASSFVVGERSRAGNEQFF.

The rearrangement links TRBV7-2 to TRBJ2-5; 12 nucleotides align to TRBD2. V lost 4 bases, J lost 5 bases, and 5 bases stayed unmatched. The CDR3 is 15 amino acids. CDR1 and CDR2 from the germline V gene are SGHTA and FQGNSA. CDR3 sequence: CASSSLAGGRETQYF. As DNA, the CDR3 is TGTGCCAGCAGCTCTCTAGCGGGGGGGCGGGAGACCCAGTACTTC.

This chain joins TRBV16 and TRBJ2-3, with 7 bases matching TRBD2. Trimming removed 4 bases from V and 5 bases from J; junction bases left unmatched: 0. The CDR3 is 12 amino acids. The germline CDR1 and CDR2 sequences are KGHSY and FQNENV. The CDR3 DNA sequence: TGTGCCAGCAGCCCGGGGGGAGATACGCAGTATTTT. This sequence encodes CASSPGGDTQYF.

As DNA, the CDR3 is TGTGCCAGCAACCGGGTGGGGAGTGGCTACACCTTC. It specifies CASNRVGSGYTF. The chain combines TRBV5-4 with TRBJ1-2; D is unclear. CDR3 length: 12 residues. Trimming pared 6 bases from V and 7 bases from J, leaving 13 bases between. Germline CDR1 reads SGHNT; CDR2 reads YYREEE (reference sequence).

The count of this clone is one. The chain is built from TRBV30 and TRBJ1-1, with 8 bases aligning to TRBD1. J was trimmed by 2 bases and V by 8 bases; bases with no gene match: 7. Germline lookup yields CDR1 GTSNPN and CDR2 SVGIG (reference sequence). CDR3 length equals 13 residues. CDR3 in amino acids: CAGRTGYNTEAFF. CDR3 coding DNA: TGTGCCGGTCGGACAGGGTACAACACTGAAGCTTTCTTT.

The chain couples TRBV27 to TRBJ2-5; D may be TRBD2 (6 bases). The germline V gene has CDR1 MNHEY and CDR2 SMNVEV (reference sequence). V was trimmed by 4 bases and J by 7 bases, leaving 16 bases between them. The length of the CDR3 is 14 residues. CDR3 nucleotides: TGTGCCAGCAGTTATCCCGGGAGAGGCGGGACCCAGTACTTC. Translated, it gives CASSYPGRGGTQYF.

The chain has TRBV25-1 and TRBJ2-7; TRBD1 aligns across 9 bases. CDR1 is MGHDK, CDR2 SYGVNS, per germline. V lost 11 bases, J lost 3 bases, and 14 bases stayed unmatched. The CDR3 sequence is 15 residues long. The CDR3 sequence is CAGLISQGANYEQYF. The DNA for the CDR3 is TGTGCCGGATTAATCTCACAGGGGGCCAACTACGAGCAGTACTTC.